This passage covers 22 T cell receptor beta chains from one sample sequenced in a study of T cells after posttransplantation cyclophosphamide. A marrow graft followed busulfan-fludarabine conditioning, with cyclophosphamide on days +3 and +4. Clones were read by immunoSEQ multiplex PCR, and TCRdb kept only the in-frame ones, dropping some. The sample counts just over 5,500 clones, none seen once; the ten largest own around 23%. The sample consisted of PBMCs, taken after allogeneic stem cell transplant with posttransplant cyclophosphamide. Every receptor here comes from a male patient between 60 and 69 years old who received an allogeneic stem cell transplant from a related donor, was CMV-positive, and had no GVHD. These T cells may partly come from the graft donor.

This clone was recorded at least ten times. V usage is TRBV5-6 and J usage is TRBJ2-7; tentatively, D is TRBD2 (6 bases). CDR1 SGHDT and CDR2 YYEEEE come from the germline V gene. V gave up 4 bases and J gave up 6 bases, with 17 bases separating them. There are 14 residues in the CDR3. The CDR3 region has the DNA TGTGCCAGCAGCCGACGAGGAGGGGTACTCGAGCAGTACTTC. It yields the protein CASSRRGGVLEQYF.

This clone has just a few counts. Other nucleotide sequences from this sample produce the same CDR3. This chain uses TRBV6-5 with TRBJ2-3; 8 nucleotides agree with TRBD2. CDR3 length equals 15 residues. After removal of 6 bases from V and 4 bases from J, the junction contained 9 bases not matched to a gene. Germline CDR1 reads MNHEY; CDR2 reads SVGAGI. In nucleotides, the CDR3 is TGTGCCAGCAGCCCCGTAGCGGGGTGGGCAGATACGCAGTATTTT. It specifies CASSPVAGWADTQYF.

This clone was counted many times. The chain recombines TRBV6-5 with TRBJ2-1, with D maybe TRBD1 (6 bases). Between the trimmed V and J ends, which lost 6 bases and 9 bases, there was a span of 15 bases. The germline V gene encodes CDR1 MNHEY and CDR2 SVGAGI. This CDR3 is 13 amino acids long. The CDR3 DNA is TGTGCCAGCAGCCGAATCCTACAGGGTGAGCAGTTCTTC. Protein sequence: CASSRILQGEQFF.

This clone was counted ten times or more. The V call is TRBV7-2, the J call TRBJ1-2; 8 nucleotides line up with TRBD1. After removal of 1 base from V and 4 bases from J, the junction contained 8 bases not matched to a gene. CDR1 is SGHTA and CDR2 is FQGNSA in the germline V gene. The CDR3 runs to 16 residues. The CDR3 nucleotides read TGTGCCAGCAGCTTAGGGGGGACAGGCGGGATCTATGGCTACACCTTC. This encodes CASSLGGTGGIYGYTF.

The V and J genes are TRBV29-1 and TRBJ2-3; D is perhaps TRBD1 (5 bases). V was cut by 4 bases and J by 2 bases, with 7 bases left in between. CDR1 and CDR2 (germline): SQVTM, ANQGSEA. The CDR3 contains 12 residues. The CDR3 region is CSVGTPTDTQYF. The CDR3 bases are TGCAGCGTTGGGACACCCACAGATACGCAGTATTTT.

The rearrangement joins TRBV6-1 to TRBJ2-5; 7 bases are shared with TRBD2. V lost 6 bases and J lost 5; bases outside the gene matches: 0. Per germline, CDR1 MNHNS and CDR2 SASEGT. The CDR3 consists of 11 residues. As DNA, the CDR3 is TGTGCCAGCAGGGGGGGGGAGACCCAGTACTTC. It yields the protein CASRGGETQYF.

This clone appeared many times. The CDR3 region is CASRPGTGLSYEQYF. CDR3 DNA: TGCGCCAGCAGGCCCGGGACAGGGCTTTCTTACGAGCAGTACTTC. The V gene is TRBV5-1, the J gene TRBJ2-7, with TRBD1 matching over 9 bases. CDR1 and CDR2 from the germline V gene are SGHRS and YFSETQ. The trim removed 5 bases at V and 4 bases at J, leaving 10 bases unmatched. The CDR3 consists of 15 residues.

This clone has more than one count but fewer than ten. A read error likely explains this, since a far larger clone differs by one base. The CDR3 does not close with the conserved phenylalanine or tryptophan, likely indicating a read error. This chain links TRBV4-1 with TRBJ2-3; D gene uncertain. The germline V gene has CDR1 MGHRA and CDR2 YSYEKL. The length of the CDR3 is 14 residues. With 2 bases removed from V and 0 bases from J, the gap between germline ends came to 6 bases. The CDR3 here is CASSQTSSTDTQYI. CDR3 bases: TGCGCCAGCAGCCAAACTTCTAGCACAGATACGCAGTATATT.

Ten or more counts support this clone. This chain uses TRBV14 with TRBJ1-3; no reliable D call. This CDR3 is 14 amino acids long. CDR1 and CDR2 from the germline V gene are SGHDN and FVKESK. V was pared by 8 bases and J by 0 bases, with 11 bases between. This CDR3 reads CASRLSSSGNTIYF. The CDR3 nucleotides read TGTGCCAGCCGCCTTTCTAGCTCTGGAAACACCATATATTTT.

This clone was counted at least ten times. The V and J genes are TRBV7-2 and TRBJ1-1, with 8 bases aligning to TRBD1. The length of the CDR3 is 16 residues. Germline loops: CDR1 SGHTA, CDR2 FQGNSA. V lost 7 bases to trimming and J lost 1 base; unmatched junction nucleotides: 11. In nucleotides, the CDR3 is TGTGCCAGCACCGCCGGACAGGGACGAGGGAACACTGAAGCTTTCTTT. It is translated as CASTAGQGRGNTEAFF.

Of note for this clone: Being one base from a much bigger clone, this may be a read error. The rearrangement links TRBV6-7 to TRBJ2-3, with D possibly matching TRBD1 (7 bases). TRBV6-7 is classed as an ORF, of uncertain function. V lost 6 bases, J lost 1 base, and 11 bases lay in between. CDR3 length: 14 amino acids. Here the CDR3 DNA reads TGTGCCAGCAGCCAGGGGGGTGGCACAGATACGCAGTATTTT. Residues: CASSQGGGTDTQYF.

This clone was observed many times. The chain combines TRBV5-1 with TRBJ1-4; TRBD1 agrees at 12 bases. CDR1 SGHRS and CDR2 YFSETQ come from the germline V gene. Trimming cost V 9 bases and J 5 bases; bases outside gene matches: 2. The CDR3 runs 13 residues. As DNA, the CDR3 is TGCGCCACCGGGACAGGGGGCAATGAAAAACTGTTTTTT. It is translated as CATGTGGNEKLFF.

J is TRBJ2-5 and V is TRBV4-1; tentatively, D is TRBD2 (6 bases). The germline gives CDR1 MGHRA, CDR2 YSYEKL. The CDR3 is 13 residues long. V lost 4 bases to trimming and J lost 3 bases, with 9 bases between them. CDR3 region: CASSRSGKETQYF. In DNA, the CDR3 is TGCGCCAGCAGCCGTAGCGGCAAAGAGACCCAGTACTTC.

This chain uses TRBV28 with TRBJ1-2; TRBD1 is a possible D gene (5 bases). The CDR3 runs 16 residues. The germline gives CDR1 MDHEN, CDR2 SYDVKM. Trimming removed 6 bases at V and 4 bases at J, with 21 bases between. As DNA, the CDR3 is TGTGCCAGCAGAACCCTTGGGGGAGGGGCGGCCTATGGCTACACCTTC. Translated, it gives CASRTLGGGAAYGYTF.

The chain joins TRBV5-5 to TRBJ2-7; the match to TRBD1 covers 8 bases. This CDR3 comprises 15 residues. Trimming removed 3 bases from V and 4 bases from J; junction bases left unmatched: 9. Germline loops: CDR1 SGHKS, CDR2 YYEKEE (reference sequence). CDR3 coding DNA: TGTGCCAGCAGCTCCCTGGATCAGGGGGCTTACGAGCAGTACTTC. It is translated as CASSSLDQGAYEQYF.

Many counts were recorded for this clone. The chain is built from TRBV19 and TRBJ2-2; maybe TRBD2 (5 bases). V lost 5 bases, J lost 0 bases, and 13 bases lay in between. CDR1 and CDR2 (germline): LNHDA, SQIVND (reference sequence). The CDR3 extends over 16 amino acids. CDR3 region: CASSGGNLANTGELFF. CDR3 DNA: TGTGCCAGTAGTGGAGGTAACCTCGCGAACACCGGGGAGCTGTTTTTT.

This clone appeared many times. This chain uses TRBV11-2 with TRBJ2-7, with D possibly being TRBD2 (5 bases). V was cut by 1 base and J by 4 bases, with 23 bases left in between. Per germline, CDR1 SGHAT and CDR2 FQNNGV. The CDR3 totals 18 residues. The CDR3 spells CASSLVSVRAFIRYEQYF. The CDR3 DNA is TGTGCCAGCAGCTTAGTTTCTGTGAGGGCGTTTATTCGGTACGAGCAGTACTTC.

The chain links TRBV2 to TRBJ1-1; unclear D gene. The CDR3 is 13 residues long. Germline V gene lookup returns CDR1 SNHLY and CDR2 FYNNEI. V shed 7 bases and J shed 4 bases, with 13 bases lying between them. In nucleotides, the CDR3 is TGTGCCAGCATTAAAGCGGGGAGCACTGAAGCTTTCTTT. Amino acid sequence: CASIKAGSTEAFF.

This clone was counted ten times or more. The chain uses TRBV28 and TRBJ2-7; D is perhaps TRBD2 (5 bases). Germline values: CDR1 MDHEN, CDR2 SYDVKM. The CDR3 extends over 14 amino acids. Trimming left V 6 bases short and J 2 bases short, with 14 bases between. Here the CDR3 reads CASSQGLAAYEQYF. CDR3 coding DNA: TGTGCCAGCAGCCAAGGACTGGCGGCCTACGAGCAGTACTTC.

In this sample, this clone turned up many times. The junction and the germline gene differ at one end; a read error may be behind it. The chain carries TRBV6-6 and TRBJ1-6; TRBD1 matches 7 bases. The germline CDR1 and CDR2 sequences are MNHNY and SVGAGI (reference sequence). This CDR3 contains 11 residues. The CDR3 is CASSYADRACF. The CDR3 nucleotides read TGTGCCAGCAGTTACGCCGACAGGGCTTGTTTT.

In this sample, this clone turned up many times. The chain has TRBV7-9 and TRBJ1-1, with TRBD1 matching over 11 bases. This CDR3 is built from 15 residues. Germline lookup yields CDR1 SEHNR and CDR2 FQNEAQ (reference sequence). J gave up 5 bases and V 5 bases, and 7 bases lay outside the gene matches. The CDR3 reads CASSPGQGARTEAFF. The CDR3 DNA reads TGTGCCAGCAGCCCCGGACAGGGGGCGCGGACTGAAGCTTTCTTT.

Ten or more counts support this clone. The CDR3, as DNA: TGTGCTAGTGGTTTGGGTGACAGCTTCAACTATGGCTACACCTTC. Translating gives CASGLGDSFNYGYTF. J is TRBJ1-2 and V is TRBV12-5; D is perhaps TRBD1 (5 bases). Germline loops: CDR1 LGHNT, CDR2 FRNRAP. The V end was cut by 1 base, the J end by 2 bases, with 11 bases between. This CDR3 region has 15 residues.